The T cell receptor (beta chain) under discussion was sequenced for a study of T cell changes during pregnancy in multiple sclerosis. Germline V gene lookup returns CDR1 SGHTA and CDR2 FQGNSA. CDR3 length: 17 amino acids. V lost 0 bases, J lost 2 bases, and 3 bases stayed unmatched. TCRdb's table, derived via immunoSEQ multiplex PCR, lists solely in-frame clones and lacks some. Among 50,000 to 70,000 clones, over 90% were seen once, and the ten largest hold over 0.8%. The sample was peripheral blood, taken in the first trimester of pregnancy. The chain combines TRBV7-2 with TRBJ1-3; 11 positions match TRBD1. The clonotype was recovered from a female donor with multiple sclerosis, enrolled in a pregnancy study. The CDR3 nucleotides are TGTGCCAGCAGCTTAGCGCGGACAGGGGGCCCTGGAAACACCATATATTTT. Protein product: CASSLARTGGPGNTIYF.